The 25 T cell receptor beta chains in this list originate from one sample, sequenced in a study of post-analysis software for immune sequencing data. Study-level results: When patients were compared with controls, about five TRBV segments were more frequent, TRBV5-6, TRBV5-1 and TRBV20-1 among them.

Their antigens remain unidentified. TCR beta cDNA libraries included unique molecular identifiers. MiXCR, run by TCRdb on the PCR reads, gives a single entry per CDR3 protein. The top ten hold about 1.8% of the sample, which has hundreds of thousands of distinct CDR3 sequences, 44% seen once. The sequenced sample was blood. Receptor source: a girl aged 5 to 17 with multiple sclerosis.

A remark on this clonotype: Compared with germline, one end of the junction differs, possibly owing to a read error. The chain links TRBV9 to TRBJ2-1, with TRBD1 matching over 11 bases. The length of the CDR3 is 15 residues. The germline gives CDR1 SGDLS, CDR2 YYNGEE. CDR3 nucleotides: TGTCCCAGCAGCGTGGGGGACAGGGGGAGGGTTGAGCAGTTCTTC. It translates to CPSSVGDRGRVEQFF.

This clonotype was found a few times. The V call is TRBV24-1, the J call TRBJ2-1; D gene unclear. Trimming pared 7 bases from V and 3 bases from J, leaving 15 bases between. The germline V gene has CDR1 KGHDR and CDR2 SFDVKD. The CDR3 has 15 amino acids. The CDR3 sequence: CATSQIKDDYNEQFF. CDR3 bases: TGTGCCACCAGCCAAATAAAGGATGACTACAATGAGCAGTTCTTC.

The chain carries TRBV29-1 and TRBJ2-7; D unclear. The CDR3 consists of 11 residues. Per the germline V gene, CDR1 is SQVTM and CDR2 is ANQGSEA. V was pared by 1 base and J by 4 bases, with 5 bases between. Here the CDR3 DNA reads TGCAGCGTTGAAGTACGGTACGAGCAGTACTTC. Translated: CSVEVRYEQYF.

The chain joins TRBV12-3 or TRBV12-4 to TRBJ2-7; possibly TRBD2 for D (6 bases). This CDR3 is built from 11 residues. The V gene lost 8 bases and the J gene lost 8 bases, with 13 bases spanning the gap. The CDR3 is CASSGEAKQYF. In nucleotides, the CDR3 is TGTGCCAGCTCGGGAGAGGCCAAGCAGTACTTC.

This clonotype was observed a few times. The chain's CDR3 is CASSLRNNVYEQYF. The CDR3 nucleotides are TGTGCCAGCAGCCTCCGGAACAACGTGTACGAGCAGTACTTC. The chain has TRBV7-9 and TRBJ2-7; D remains unclear. V was trimmed by 5 bases and J by 4 bases, leaving 15 bases between them. The CDR3 has 14 amino acids. Per the germline V gene, CDR1 is SEHNR and CDR2 is FQNEAQ (reference sequence).

The rearrangement uses TRBV5-1 and TRBJ2-1; 8 bases fit TRBD1. The CDR3 runs 15 residues. CDR1 and CDR2 (germline): SGHRS, YFSETQ. With V trimmed by 0 bases and J by 6 bases, 5 bases remained unmatched. CDR3 DNA: TGCGCCAGCAGCTTGGTCGGACAGGGAGGCAATGAGCAGTTCTTC. Protein: CASSLVGQGGNEQFF. Supplemented by reference TRBV5-1 and TRBJ2-1, the full variable domain reads KAGVTQTPRYLIKTRGQQVTLSCSPISGHRSVSWYQQTPGQGLQFLFEYFSETQRNKGNFPGRFSGRQFSNSRSEMNVSTLELGDSALYLCASSLVGQGGNEQFFGPGTRLTVL.

This clonotype was seen a few times. This chain uses TRBV20-1 with TRBJ1-2; D is ambiguous. V was pared by 0 bases and J by 0 bases, with 14 bases between. This CDR3 spans 16 amino acids. Germline V CDR1 and CDR2: DFQATT, SNEGSKA (reference sequence). CDR3 region: CSARDRYTDANYGYTF. Written as DNA, the CDR3 is TGCAGTGCTAGAGACCGTTACACGGATGCTAACTATGGCTACACCTTC.

This clonotype has a handful of counts. The rearrangement links TRBV20-1 to TRBJ2-3; 8 bases are a match to TRBD2. This CDR3 has 15 residues. In germline, CDR1 is DFQATT, CDR2 SNEGSKA (reference sequence). The J segment lost 0 bases and the V segment lost 3 bases, leaving 5 bases of the junction unmatched. The CDR3 DNA is TGCAGTGCTAGTCCGGCTAGCGGGAGCACAGATACGCAGTATTTT. Its translation: CSASPASGSTDTQYF.

The chain employs TRBV6-5 and TRBJ1-1; 9 bases map to TRBD1. J gave up 9 bases and V 6 bases, and 11 bases lay outside the gene matches. Germline V gene sequence: CDR1 MNHEY, CDR2 SVGAGI. CDR3 length equals 14 residues. CDR3 DNA sequence: TGTGCCAGCAGCTCCGGGACAGGGCTGCCTCAAGCTTTCTTT. This translates into CASSSGTGLPQAFF.

The gene calls are TRBV29-1 and TRBJ2-7; a possible D gene is TRBD1 (5 bases). V lost 4 bases, J lost 3 bases, and 10 bases lay in between. Per germline, CDR1 SQVTM and CDR2 ANQGSEA. The CDR3 runs to 12 residues. DNA for the CDR3: TGCAGCGTTGCCGACAGAGTCTACGAGCAGTACTTC. It yields the protein CSVADRVYEQYF.

Here the CDR3 reads CASSSAPGQIQETQYF. CDR3 coding DNA: TGTGCCAGCAGCTCGGCCCCCGGACAGATCCAAGAGACCCAGTACTTC. This rearrangement joins TRBV5-5 to TRBJ2-5, with D perhaps matching TRBD1 (6 bases). Per the germline V gene, CDR1 is SGHKS and CDR2 is YYEKEE (reference sequence). This CDR3 is built from 16 residues. V shed 3 bases and J shed 1 base, with 16 bases lying between them.

The chain joins TRBV7-8 to TRBJ2-7, with 7 positions matching TRBD2. The J call could be wrong; TRBJ2-5 is a better fit for the DNA end. CDR1 and CDR2 from the germline V gene are SGHVS and FQNEAQ. This CDR3 has 15 residues. Written as DNA, the CDR3 is TGTGCCAGCAGCTTAGTGGAGACTAGCTACGAGACCCAGTACTTC. Translating gives CASSLVETSYETQYF.

The chain uses TRBV7-2 and TRBJ2-3, with D hard to call. Trimming shortened V by 3 bases and J by 4 bases, and 8 bases separated the two germline ends. The CDR3 has 13 residues. The germline CDR1 and CDR2 sequences are SGHTA and FQGNSA. The DNA for the CDR3 is TGTGCCAGCAGCTTTGGAGCTTCAGATACGCAGTATTTT. Its translation is CASSFGASDTQYF.

The chain has TRBV7-9 and TRBJ2-7, with a possible D match to TRBD1 (6 bases). The germline V gene has CDR1 SEHNR and CDR2 FQNEAQ (reference sequence). The CDR3 consists of 14 residues. V was cut by 5 bases and J by 1 base, with 12 bases left in between. The DNA for the CDR3 is TGTGCCAGCAGCAGAGAGGACAGATCCTACGAGCAGTACTTC. This encodes CASSREDRSYEQYF.

This clonotype was detected only a few times. The rearrangement links TRBV7-2 to TRBJ2-1, with TRBD2 identical over 10 bases. CDR1 and CDR2 (germline): SGHTA, FQGNSA. CDR3 length equals 15 residues. After removal of 6 bases from V and 10 bases from J, the junction contained 12 bases not matched to a gene. Here the CDR3 reads CASSRSSGGLGEQFF. Here the CDR3 DNA reads TGTGCCAGCAGTCGATCTAGCGGGGGCCTGGGAGAGCAGTTCTTC.

This rearrangement joins TRBV13 to TRBJ2-7; D not resolved. Trimming took 5 bases from V and 2 from J, leaving 13 bases between them. The CDR3 length is 14 residues. The germline V gene has CDR1 PRHDT and CDR2 FYEKMQ (reference sequence). CDR3: CASSPESTPYEQYF. CDR3 DNA sequence: TGTGCCAGCAGCCCAGAGAGCACACCCTACGAGCAGTACTTC.

The chain joins TRBV14 to TRBJ2-5; TRBD1 aligns across 7 bases. With V trimmed by 4 bases and J by 13 bases, 9 bases remained unmatched. CDR3 length: 12 residues. Germline assignment: CDR1 SGHDN and CDR2 FVKESK. The CDR3 DNA is TGTGCCAGCAGCCGAGGGGAACAGGGGATGTACTTC. Translating gives CASSRGEQGMYF.

The chain employs TRBV3-1 and TRBJ2-3; unclear D gene. Germline V gene lookup returns CDR1 LGHDT and CDR2 YNNKEL (reference sequence). This CDR3 spans 11 amino acids. V was clipped by 1 base and J by 12 bases, with 8 bases between them. CDR3 region: CASSQGTGQYF. The DNA for the CDR3 is TGTGCCAGCAGCCAAGGCACGGGTCAGTATTTT.

This clonotype has only a few counts. The chain recombines TRBV12-3 or TRBV12-4 with TRBJ2-1, with D perhaps matching TRBD2 (6 bases). This CDR3 is 16 amino acids long. V was trimmed by 5 bases and J by 1 base, leaving 15 bases between them. As DNA, the CDR3 is TGTGCCAGCAGTCGGGGGTGGGGCGGGTCCTACAATGAGCAGTTCTTC. This encodes CASSRGWGGSYNEQFF.

This clonotype was detected a few times. The CDR3 DNA is TGCAGCGTTTCTAGCGGGGTGAGCTCCTACGAGCAGTACTTC. Amino acids: CSVSSGVSSYEQYF. The chain couples TRBV29-1 to TRBJ2-7; 9 positions match TRBD2. After removal of 5 bases from V and 0 bases from J, the junction contained 5 bases not matched to a gene. CDR1 SQVTM and CDR2 ANQGSEA come from the germline V gene. The CDR3 is 14 residues long.

The chain uses TRBV20-1 and TRBJ2-1; 9 nucleotides agree with TRBD2. V lost 0 bases to trimming and J lost 2 bases; unmatched junction nucleotides: 5. The CDR3 covers 16 residues. In germline, CDR1 is DFQATT, CDR2 SNEGSKA (reference sequence). The CDR3 coding sequence is TGCAGTGCTAGAGATGCGGGGGGGGACGCCTACAATGAGCAGTTCTTC. It yields the protein CSARDAGGDAYNEQFF.

This clonotype was picked up a small number of times. V gene TRBV5-1 combines with J gene TRBJ1-2, with D perhaps TRBD1 (6 bases). The germline V and J ends were trimmed by 4 bases and 3 bases, with 10 bases remaining between them. CDR3 length: 13 amino acids. Germline CDR1 is SGHRS and CDR2 is YFSETQ. The CDR3 spells CASSANRDYGYTF. The CDR3 DNA follows: TGCGCCAGCAGCGCCAACAGGGACTATGGCTACACCTTC. Full variable domain (missing parts from reference TRBV5-1 and TRBJ1-2): KAGVTQTPRYLIKTRGQQVTLSCSPISGHRSVSWYQQTPGQGLQFLFEYFSETQRNKGNFPGRFSGRQFSNSRSEMNVSTLELGDSALYLCASSANRDYGYTFGSGTRLTVV.

The V call is TRBV9, the J call TRBJ1-1, with D perhaps matching TRBD1 (5 bases). Germline CDR1 SGDLS, CDR2 YYNGEE. This CDR3 spans 16 amino acids. Trimming stripped 0 bases from V and 0 bases from J, with 12 bases between. The chain's CDR3 is CASSVALGGLNTEAFF. CDR3 sequence (DNA): TGTGCCAGCAGCGTAGCCCTTGGGGGTCTGAACACTGAAGCTTTCTTT.

This clonotype was observed a few times. The rearrangement uses TRBV7-2 and TRBJ2-1; either TRBD1 or TRBD2 may fit D (5 bases each). Between the trimmed V and J ends, which lost 5 bases and 7 bases, there was a span of 9 bases. Germline-derived CDR1 and CDR2 are SGHTA and FQGNSA. The CDR3 consists of 12 residues. The CDR3 DNA sequence: TGTGCCAGCAGCGTCTGGGGGAATGAGCAGTTCTTC. Amino acids: CASSVWGNEQFF.

This clonotype has a handful of counts. The J gene is TRBJ2-7, the V gene TRBV10-3; no definite D call. The J call may be wrong; the DNA end is better matched by TRBJ2-5. The CDR3 covers 13 residues. Per germline, CDR1 ENHRY and CDR2 SYGVKD. In DNA form, the CDR3 reads TGTGCCATCAGTGAGCGGCCCCCGGAGACCCAGTACTTC. Protein: CAISERPPETQYF.